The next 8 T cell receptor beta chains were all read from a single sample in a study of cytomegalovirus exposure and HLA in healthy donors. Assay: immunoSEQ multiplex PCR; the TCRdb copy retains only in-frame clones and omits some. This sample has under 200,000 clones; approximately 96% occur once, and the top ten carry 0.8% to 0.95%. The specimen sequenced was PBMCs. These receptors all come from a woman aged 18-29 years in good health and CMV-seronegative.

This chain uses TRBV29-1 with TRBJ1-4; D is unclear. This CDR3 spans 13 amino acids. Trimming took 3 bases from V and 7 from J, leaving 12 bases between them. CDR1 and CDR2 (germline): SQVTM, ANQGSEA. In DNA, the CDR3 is TGCAGCGTTGATTCGACAAACAGTGAAAAACTGTTTTTT. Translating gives CSVDSTNSEKLFF. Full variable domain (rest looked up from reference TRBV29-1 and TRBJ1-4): SAVISQKPSRDICQRGTSLTIQCQVDSQVTMMFWYRQQPGQSLTLIATANQGSEATYESGFVIDKFPISRPNLTFSTLTVSNMSPEDSSIYLCSVDSTNSEKLFFGSGTQLSVL.

The CDR3 bases are TGTGCCAGCAGTGAACGAGGGGGCGACTATGGCTACACCTTC. It encodes CASSERGGDYGYTF. This rearrangement joins TRBV6-1 to TRBJ1-2; 7 bases are a match to TRBD1. V was pared by 2 bases and J by 3 bases, with 3 bases of the junction left unmatched. This CDR3 has 14 residues. Germline CDR1 MNHNS, CDR2 SASEGT.

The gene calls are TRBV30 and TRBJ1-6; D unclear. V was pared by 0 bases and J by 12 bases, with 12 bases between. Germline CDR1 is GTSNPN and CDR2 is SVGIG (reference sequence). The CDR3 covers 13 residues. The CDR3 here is CAWSVTGREPLHF. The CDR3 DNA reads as TGTGCCTGGAGTGTTACGGGGAGGGAACCCCTCCACTTT.

Here the CDR3 DNA reads TGTGCCAGCAGCGAGCTTAGTGGGCAGATCACCGGGGAGCTGTTTTTT. This encodes CASSELSGQITGELFF. This chain joins TRBV9 and TRBJ2-2, with no clear D. V lost 3 bases and J 4 bases, leaving 16 bases between the germline ends. The length of the CDR3 is 16 residues. CDR1 is SGDLS, CDR2 YYNGEE, per germline. The complete variable domain, with remaining parts taken from reference TRBV9 and TRBJ2-2, reads DSGVTQTPKHLITATGQRVTLRCSPRSGDLSVYWYQQSLDQGLQFLIQYYNGEERAKGNILERFSAQQFPDLHSELNLSSLELGDSALYFCASSELSGQITGELFFGEGSRLTVL.

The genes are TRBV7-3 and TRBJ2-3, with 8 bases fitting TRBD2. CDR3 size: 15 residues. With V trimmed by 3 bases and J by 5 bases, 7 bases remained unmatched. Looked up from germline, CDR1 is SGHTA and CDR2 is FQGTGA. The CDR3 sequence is CASSFYGGAGDTQYF. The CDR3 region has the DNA TGTGCCAGCAGCTTCTACGGGGGGGCCGGAGATACGCAGTATTTT.

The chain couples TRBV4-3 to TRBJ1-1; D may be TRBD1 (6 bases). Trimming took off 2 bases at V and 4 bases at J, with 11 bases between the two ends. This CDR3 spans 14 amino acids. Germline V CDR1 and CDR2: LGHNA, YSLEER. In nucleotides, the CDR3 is TGCGCCAGCAGCCAATCCCCGACAGGCACTGAAGCTTTCTTT. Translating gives CASSQSPTGTEAFF.

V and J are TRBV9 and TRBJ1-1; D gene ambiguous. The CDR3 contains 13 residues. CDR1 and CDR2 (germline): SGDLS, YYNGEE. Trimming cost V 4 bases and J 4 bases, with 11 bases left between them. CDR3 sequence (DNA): TGTGCCAGCAGCCCCCTCTATGCCACTGAAGCTTTCTTT. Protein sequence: CASSPLYATEAFF.

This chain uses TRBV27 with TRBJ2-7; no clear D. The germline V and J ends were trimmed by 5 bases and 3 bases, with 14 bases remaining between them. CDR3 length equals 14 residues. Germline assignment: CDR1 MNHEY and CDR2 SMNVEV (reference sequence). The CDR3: CASSPGLNYYEQYF. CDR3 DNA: TGTGCCAGCAGTCCCGGGTTAAATTACTACGAGCAGTACTTC.